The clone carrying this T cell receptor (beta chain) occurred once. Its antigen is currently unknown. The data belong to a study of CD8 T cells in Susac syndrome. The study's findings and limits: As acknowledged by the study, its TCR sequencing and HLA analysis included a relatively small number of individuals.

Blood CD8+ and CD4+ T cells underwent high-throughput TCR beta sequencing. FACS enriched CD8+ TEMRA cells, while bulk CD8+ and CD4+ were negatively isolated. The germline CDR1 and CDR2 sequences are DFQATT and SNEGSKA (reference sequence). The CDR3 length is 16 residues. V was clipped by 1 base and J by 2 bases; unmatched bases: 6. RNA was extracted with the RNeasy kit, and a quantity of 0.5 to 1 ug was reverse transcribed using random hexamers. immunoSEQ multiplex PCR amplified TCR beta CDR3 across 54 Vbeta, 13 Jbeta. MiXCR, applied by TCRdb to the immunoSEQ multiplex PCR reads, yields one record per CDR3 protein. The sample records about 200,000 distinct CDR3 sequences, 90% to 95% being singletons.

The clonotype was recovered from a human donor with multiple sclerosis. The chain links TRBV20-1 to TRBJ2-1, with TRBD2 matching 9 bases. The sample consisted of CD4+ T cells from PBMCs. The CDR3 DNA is TGCAGTGCTAGAGGCCGAGCGGGGGGCCCCTACAATGAGCAGTTCTTC. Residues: CSARGRAGGPYNEQFF.